The rows below give T cell receptor beta chains drawn from one sample of a study of breast tumors, draining lymph nodes, adjacent tissues. TCRdb reprocessed the multiplex PCR reads with MiXCR, giving one entry per CDR3 protein. The sample contains around 150,000 distinct CDR3 sequences, about 20% of which appear only once. Specimen: axillary lymph node tissue. The origin of the receptors is a female donor with breast cancer. Some clones in this sample may be carry-over from other donors' samples. The CDR3 runs from the conserved cysteine through the conserved F or W. A D gene is named only where the DNA matches it firmly. Some rows have no size entry. The others give once, few or many, or a class for an expanded clone.

V gene	J gene	D gene	clone size	CDR3 protein	CDR3 DNA
TRBV5-1	TRBJ2-2	-	many	CASSRDLARGGELFF	TGCGCCAGCAGCCGGGATTTGGCCAGGGGCGGGGAGCTGTTTTTT
TRBV29-1	TRBJ2-5	TRBD1	-	CSAHSPGQRTGTQYF	TGCAGCGCCCACTCACCGGGACAGAGGACTGGGACCCAGTACTTC
TRBV20-1	TRBJ2-1	TRBD2	many	CSARLAGGSVNEQFF	TGCAGTGCTAGACTAGCGGGAGGGTCTGTGAATGAGCAGTTCTTC
TRBV6-1	TRBJ2-1	TRBD1	many	CASRKAGTVSYNEQFF	TGTGCCAGCAGGAAGGCTGGGACAGTATCCTACAATGAGCAGTTCTTC
TRBV20-1	TRBJ2-1	-	many	CSAVGWGSGEQFF	TGCAGTGCAGTAGGATGGGGGAGTGGGGAGCAGTTCTTC
TRBV10-2	TRBJ2-2	-	many	CASISRRGAGELFF	TGCGCCAGCATAAGTAGGCGAGGGGCCGGGGAGCTGTTTTTT
TRBV2	TRBJ1-6	-	many	CASSEEGQYSPLHF	TGTGCCAGCAGTGAAGAGGGGCAATATTCACCCCTCCACTTT
TRBV29-1	TRBJ1-4	-	many	CSVKGGRDEKLFF	TGCAGCGTGAAAGGGGGGCGTGATGAAAAACTGTTTTTT
TRBV11-2	TRBJ2-7	TRBD2	many	CASSLGAWEGLPSYEQYF	TGTGCCAGCAGCTTAGGGGCGTGGGAGGGACTCCCATCCTACGAGCAGTACTTC
TRBV9	TRBJ2-3	TRBD1	many	CASGQGWGTDTQYF	TGTGCCAGCGGACAGGGGTGGGGCACAGATACGCAGTATTTT
TRBV6-5	TRBJ2-5	TRBD2	many	CASSYSTSGQETQYF	TGTGCCAGCAGTTACTCGACTAGCGGACAAGAGACCCAGTACTTC
TRBV28	TRBJ2-7	-	few	CASGSVTDYYEQYF	TGTGCCAGCGGAAGTGTGACAGACTACTACGAGCAGTACTTC
TRBV13	TRBJ2-5	-	many	CASSSTGVYQETQYF	TGTGCCAGCAGCTCGACGGGGGTCTACCAAGAGACCCAGTACTTC
TRBV19	TRBJ2-1	TRBD2	many	CASSILSGTRGNEQFF	TGTGCCAGTAGTATACTTAGCGGGACCAGGGGCAATGAGCAGTTCTTC
TRBV7-9	TRBJ2-2	-	many	CASSLEMGLPSGELFF	TGTGCCAGCAGCTTAGAGATGGGGCTCCCCTCGGGGGAGCTGTTTTTT
TRBV7-9	TRBJ2-7	TRBD2	many	CASSPTGGAAYEQYF	TGTGCCAGCAGCCCGACGGGGGGAGCTGCCTACGAGCAGTACTTC
TRBV18	TRBJ2-5	-	-	CGSSPPGETQYF	TGTGGCAGCTCACCACCGGGGGAGACCCAGTACTTC
TRBV20-1	TRBJ1-5	-	many	CSAATGRKQPQHF	TGCAGTGCCGCGACAGGTCGGAAACAGCCCCAGCATTTT
TRBV20-1	TRBJ2-7	TRBD1	many	CSAGHRGNSYEQYF	TGCAGTGCTGGTCACAGGGGGAACTCCTACGAGCAGTACTTC
TRBV10-3	TRBJ2-7	TRBD2	many	CAIRTSGSLNEQYF	TGTGCCATCAGAACTAGCGGGAGTCTGAACGAGCAGTACTTC
TRBV3-1	TRBJ2-2	-	-	CASSQGPSAGELFF	TGTGCCAGCAGCCAAGGTCCTTCAGCCGGGGAGCTGTTTTTT
TRBV7-9	TRBJ2-1	-	many	CASSTAYNEQFF	TGTGCCAGCAGCACGGCTTACAATGAGCAGTTCTTC
TRBV20-1	TRBJ2-3	-	many	CSASDWGHTDTQYF	TGCAGTGCTAGTGATTGGGGACACACAGATACGCAGTATTTT
TRBV29-1	TRBJ2-3	-	many	CSGVFSPLTDTQYF	TGCAGCGGAGTCTTTTCGCCTCTCACAGATACGCAGTATTTT
TRBV2	TRBJ2-1	TRBD1	many	CASSEGTGFDEQFF	TGTGCCAGCAGTGAGGGGACAGGGTTCGATGAGCAGTTCTTC
TRBV28	TRBJ1-3	-	few	CASTLSSSSGNTIYF	TGTGCCAGCACCTTGAGTTCGAGCTCTGGAAACACCATATATTTT
TRBV7-2	TRBJ2-1	-	many	CASSLVGGGQFF	TGTGCCAGCAGCTTAGTCGGCGGAGGGCAGTTCTTC
TRBV5-1	TRBJ2-1	-	many	CASSISSGLQQGQFF	TGCGCCAGCAGCATATCTAGCGGACTCCAACAGGGGCAGTTCTTC
TRBV2	TRBJ2-5	-	many	CARGGGGETQYF	TGTGCCAGAGGGGGGGGCGGAGAGACCCAGTACTTC
TRBV2	TRBJ2-7	-	many	CASSEAPRGSYEQYF	TGTGCCAGCAGTGAGGCCCCGCGCGGCTCCTACGAGCAGTACTTC